The 21 T cell receptor beta chains listed next were all sequenced from one sample in a study of follicular helper T cells after annual influenza vaccination. Sequencing used immunoSEQ multiplex PCR; TCRdb keeps in-frame clones, though not all of them. The data show 5,000 to 6,500 clones, with around 85% seen just once and 1% to 1.2% held by the top ten. Time point in this sample: 2015-2016 season, pre-vaccination. Specimen: CXCR5+ CD38- circulating T follicular helper cells from blood, collected on the day of influenza vaccination. Subset reported: circulating Tfh, non-naive CD4+CXCR5+PD-1+ (ICOS+CD38+ or ICOS-CD38-). The origin of the receptors is an adult who received the influenza vaccine.

The chain couples TRBV5-1 to TRBJ2-1; perhaps TRBD2 as D (6 bases). V shed 7 bases and J shed 10 bases, with 21 bases lying between them. The CDR3 is 14 amino acids. CDR1 and CDR2 from the germline V gene are SGHRS and YFSETQ. CDR3 coding DNA: TGCGCCAGCGCCTACGGGAGTTCGCAGACGGAGCAGTTCTTC. Its translation is CASAYGSSQTEQFF.

This clone was seen a handful of times. This CDR3 fails to terminate in the conserved phenylalanine or tryptophan, so it likely reflects a read error. It is unclear where the CDR3 begins or ends on the DNA, so no DNA is shown, and the CDR3 is as TCRdb lists it. This chain joins TRBV5-6 and TRBJ2-7; the table's D call TRBD2 went unverified against the DNA. The CDR3 has 14 residues if both end residues are counted. Germline CDR1 reads SGHDT; CDR2 reads YYEEEE. The CDR3 spells CASSLAGLAGAPSR.

This clone was seen only once. This chain links TRBV10-1 with TRBJ2-5; the match to TRBD1 covers 7 bases. This CDR3 comprises 15 residues. Germline V gene lookup returns CDR1 WNHNN and CDR2 SYGVQD (reference sequence). Losses at the gene ends were 0 bases for V and 5 bases for J; bases not matched to a gene: 6. This CDR3 reads CASSESKGARETQYF. CDR3 in DNA: TGCGCCAGCAGTGAGTCGAAGGGGGCGCGTGAGACCCAGTACTTC.

V is TRBV28 and J is TRBJ2-5, with 8 nucleotides matching TRBD2. The V gene's germline CDR1 is MDHEN and CDR2 SYDVKM. Trimming removed 3 bases from V and 7 bases from J; junction bases left unmatched: 13. The CDR3 is made up of 16 amino acids. CDR3 nucleotide sequence: TGTGCCAGCAGTTTCGGGTCGGGAGGGGCCCCTAGGACCCAGTACTTC. This gives the protein CASSFGSGGAPRTQYF.

This clone has a single count. The CDR3 region is CAWSTGTQETQYF. The CDR3 DNA reads TGTGCCTGGAGCACCGGGACGCAAGAGACCCAGTACTTC. V is TRBV30 and J is TRBJ2-5, with D perhaps matching TRBD1 or TRBD2 (5 bases each). Germline V gene sequence: CDR1 GTSNPN, CDR2 SVGIG (reference sequence). Trimming shortened V by 3 bases and J by 2 bases, and 10 bases separated the two germline ends. There are 13 residues in the CDR3.

The chain has TRBV30 and TRBJ2-7; D gene unclear. The V gene's germline CDR1 is GTSNPN and CDR2 SVGIG (reference sequence). The CDR3 totals 15 residues. The V end lost 2 bases, the J end lost 0 bases, and 14 bases lay between the germline ends. The CDR3 reads CAWSRAQASSYEQYF. The CDR3 DNA is TGTGCCTGGAGTAGGGCGCAGGCCAGCTCCTACGAGCAGTACTTC.

This clone was recorded once. The V and J genes are TRBV29-1 and TRBJ2-4; perhaps TRBD2 as D (5 bases). Trimming left V 4 bases short and J 5 bases short, with 12 bases between. The CDR3 is 13 residues long. In germline, CDR1 is SQVTM, CDR2 ANQGSEA. This chain's CDR3 is CSVGSAVQNIQYF. The DNA for the CDR3 is TGCAGCGTTGGCTCAGCGGTACAAAACATTCAGTACTTC.

The V gene is TRBV2, the J gene TRBJ1-5, with 8 bases that match TRBD1. Unmatched junction bases numbered 20, after V lost 9 bases and J lost 7 bases. The CDR3 length is 17 residues. Germline CDR1 is SNHLY and CDR2 is FYNNEI. CDR3 nucleotide sequence: TGTGCCAGAAGACAGGGGAAGATATTCGGGATGAGACAGCCCCAGCATTTT. The encoded protein is CARRQGKIFGMRQPQHF.

The V call is TRBV19, the J call TRBJ1-5; 7 bases are shared with TRBD1. CDR1 and CDR2 from the germline V gene are LNHDA and SQIVND (reference sequence). Trimming took 8 bases from V and 0 from J; bases not matched to a gene: 7. The CDR3 is 15 residues long. This chain's CDR3 is CASGDRANSNQPQHF. The CDR3 coding sequence is TGTGCCAGTGGTGACAGGGCCAATAGCAATCAGCCCCAGCATTTT.

The chain carries TRBV9 and TRBJ2-1; D remains unclear. The germline V gene has CDR1 SGDLS and CDR2 YYNGEE. Trimming stripped 0 bases from V and 6 bases from J, with 7 bases between. The CDR3 covers 13 residues. CDR3 amino acids: CASSVASTNEQFF. For the CDR3, the DNA is TGTGCCAGCAGCGTAGCCTCCACCAATGAGCAGTTCTTC. Complete variable domain (other parts from reference TRBV9 and TRBJ2-1): DSGVTQTPKHLITATGQRVTLRCSPRSGDLSVYWYQQSLDQGLQFLIQYYNGEERAKGNILERFSAQQFPDLHSELNLSSLELGDSALYFCASSVASTNEQFFGPGTRLTVL.

The genes are TRBV6-5 and TRBJ1-2; D remains ambiguous. CDR1 MNHEY and CDR2 SVGAGI come from the germline V gene. V lost 6 bases and J 4 bases, leaving 18 bases between the germline ends. This CDR3 is built from 15 residues. The CDR3 spells CASRPHPGVVYGYTF. For the CDR3, the DNA is TGTGCCAGCAGACCGCACCCTGGGGTAGTCTATGGCTACACCTTC.

The V and J genes are TRBV5-8 and TRBJ2-5; tentatively, D is TRBD1 or TRBD2 (5 bases each). Between the trimmed V and J ends, which lost 0 bases and 3 bases, there was a span of 12 bases. The germline gives CDR1 SGHTS, CDR2 YDEGEE. This CDR3 has 15 amino acids. DNA of the CDR3: TGTGCCAGCAGCTTGGGGGGTAGGGGAGAAGAGACCCAGTACTTC. Encoded protein: CASSLGGRGEETQYF.

This chain joins TRBV7-6 and TRBJ2-2; D remains unclear. The CDR3 runs 12 residues. Germline assignment: CDR1 SGHVS and CDR2 FNYEAQ. V shed 2 bases and J shed 6 bases, with 4 bases lying between them. The CDR3, as DNA: TGTGCCAGCAGCTTATTCCCCGGGGAGCTGTTTTTT. Protein product: CASSLFPGELFF.

The CDR3 DNA is TGTGCCAGCAAGGAGGCTAGCGGAATCTACGAGCAGTACTTC. It yields the protein CASKEASGIYEQYF. V gene TRBV7-3 combines with J gene TRBJ2-7; 7 bases line up with TRBD2. Germline values: CDR1 SGHTA, CDR2 FQGTGA. V shed 7 bases, J shed 3 bases, and the junction held 9 bases outside the gene matches. The CDR3 runs to 14 residues.

The rearrangement links TRBV9 to TRBJ2-5; D not certain. Germline V CDR1 and CDR2: SGDLS, YYNGEE. Between the trimmed V and J ends, which lost 2 bases and 2 bases, there was a span of 7 bases. The CDR3 length is 13 residues. The CDR3 DNA reads TGTGCCAGCAGCGTTAGGTCTCAAGAGACCCAGTACTTC. Encoded protein: CASSVRSQETQYF.

V and J are TRBV19 and TRBJ1-3; D is unclear. The V gene's germline CDR1 is LNHDA and CDR2 SQIVND (reference sequence). The ends were cut back, 5 bases at V and 8 bases at J, with 16 bases in the middle. The CDR3 spans 14 residues. CDR3 DNA sequence: TGTGCCAGTAGTTTGCGGCGGGGTATGGACACCATATATTTT. Translation: CASSLRRGMDTIYF. Based on the CDR3 plus reference TRBV19 and TRBJ1-3, the full variable domain is DGGITQSPKYLFRKEGQNVTLSCEQNLNHDAMYWYRQDPGQGLRLIYYSQIVNDFQKGDIAEGYSVSREKKESFPLTVTSAQKNPTAFYLCASSLRRGMDTIYFGEGSWLTVV.

The chain uses TRBV29-1 and TRBJ2-4, with 8 bases aligning to TRBD1. Trimming took 7 bases from V and 0 from J; bases not matched to a gene: 5. The CDR3 runs to 14 residues. In germline, CDR1 is SQVTM, CDR2 ANQGSEA. DNA for the CDR3: TGCAGCGCCGAGGACAGGGTAGCCAAAAACATTCAGTACTTC. Translation: CSAEDRVAKNIQYF.

The chain combines TRBV11-2 with TRBJ1-1; D uncertain. Trimming cost V 2 bases and J 1 base, with 8 bases left between them. CDR1 is SGHAT and CDR2 is FQNNGV in the germline V gene. This CDR3 has 14 residues. Here the CDR3 DNA reads TGTGCCAGCAGCTTAAATCACGCGAACACTGAAGCTTTCTTT. Amino acid sequence: CASSLNHANTEAFF.

V gene TRBV7-3 combines with J gene TRBJ2-1; D is possibly TRBD1 (7 bases). The CDR3 consists of 16 residues. Per germline, CDR1 SGHTA and CDR2 FQGTGA. V lost 1 base to trimming and J lost 5 bases, with 15 bases between them. The CDR3 DNA reads as TGTGCCAGCAGCTTAAGGGGTCAGGGGGAGGACAATGAGCAGTTCTTC. Translating it yields CASSLRGQGEDNEQFF.

The chain joins TRBV7-3 to TRBJ2-3, with TRBD2 matching over 11 bases. V was clipped by 1 base and J by 2 bases; unmatched bases: 8. The CDR3 is 18 residues long. The V gene's germline CDR1 is SGHTA and CDR2 FQGTGA. CDR3 loop: CASSLSTGTSGHTDTQYF. The CDR3 nucleotides are TGTGCCAGCAGCTTAAGCACCGGGACTAGCGGTCACACAGATACGCAGTATTTT.

This clone came up once. The chain couples TRBV6-6 to TRBJ2-7; D remains ambiguous. Germline V gene data show CDR1 as MNHNY and CDR2 as SVGAGI (reference sequence). This CDR3 is 12 amino acids long. The V end lost 2 bases, the J end lost 0 bases, and 2 bases lay between the germline ends. The CDR3 region is CASSYTSYEQYF. The CDR3 region has the DNA TGTGCCAGCAGTTACACCTCCTACGAGCAGTACTTC.